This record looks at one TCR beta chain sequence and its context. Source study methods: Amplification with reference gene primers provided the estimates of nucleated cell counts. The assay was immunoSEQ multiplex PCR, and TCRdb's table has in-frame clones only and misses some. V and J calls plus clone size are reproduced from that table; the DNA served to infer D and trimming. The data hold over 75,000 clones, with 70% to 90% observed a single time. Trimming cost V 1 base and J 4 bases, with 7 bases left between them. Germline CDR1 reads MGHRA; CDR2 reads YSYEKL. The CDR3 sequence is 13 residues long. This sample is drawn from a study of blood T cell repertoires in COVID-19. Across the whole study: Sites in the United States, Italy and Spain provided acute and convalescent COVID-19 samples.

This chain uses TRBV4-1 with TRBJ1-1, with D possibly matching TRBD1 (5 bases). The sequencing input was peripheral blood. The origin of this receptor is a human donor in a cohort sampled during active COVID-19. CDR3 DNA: TGCGCCAGCAGCCAAGCGGGACTCACTGAAGCTTTCTTT. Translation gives CASSQAGLTEAFF.